The T cell receptor beta chain described here comes from a study of cytomegalovirus exposure and HLA in healthy donors. A remark on this clone: The antigen is unknown.

Use of 60 Vbeta and 13 Jbeta primers characterized the PCR. Sequencing was performed with immunoSEQ multiplex PCR; in TCRdb, only in-frame clones are kept and a portion is missing. The sample yields approximately 180,000 clones, roughly 79% seen once. Study outcomes and limitations: Rare TCR sequences dominated, though some public TCRs recurred in many donors.

The CDR3 covers 14 residues. Per germline, CDR1 GTSNPN and CDR2 SVGIG (reference sequence). The V and J ends lost 0 bases and 2 bases respectively, with 10 bases between them. This sequence was found in a male donor in good health and CMV-seronegative. Material for sequencing was PBMCs. The rearrangement joins TRBV30 to TRBJ1-2; no firm D call. CDR3 nucleotide sequence: TGTGCCTGGAGTGTACTACGGATGAACTATGGCTACACCTTC. Amino acid sequence: CAWSVLRMNYGYTF.